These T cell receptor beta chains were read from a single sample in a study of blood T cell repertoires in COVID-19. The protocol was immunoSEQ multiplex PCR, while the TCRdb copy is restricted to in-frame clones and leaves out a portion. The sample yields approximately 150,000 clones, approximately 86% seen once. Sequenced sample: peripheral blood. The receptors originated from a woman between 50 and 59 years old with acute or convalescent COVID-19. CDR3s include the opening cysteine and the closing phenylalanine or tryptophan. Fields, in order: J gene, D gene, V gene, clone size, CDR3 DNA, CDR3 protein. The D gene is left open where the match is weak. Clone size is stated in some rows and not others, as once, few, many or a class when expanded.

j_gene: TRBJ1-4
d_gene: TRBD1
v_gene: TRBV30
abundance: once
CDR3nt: TGTGCCTGGAGTCCTGACAGGGGAGAGAAACTGTTTTTT
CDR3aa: CAWSPDRGEKLFF

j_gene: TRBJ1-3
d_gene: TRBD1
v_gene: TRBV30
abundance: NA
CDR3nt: TGTGCCTGGAGTGTAGGACAGGGGGCTGATGTAAACACCATATATTTT
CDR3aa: CAWSVGQGADVNTIYF

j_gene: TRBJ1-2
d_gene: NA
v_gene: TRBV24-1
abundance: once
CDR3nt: TGTGCCACCAGTGATCCCGGGACTAACTATGGCTACACCTTC
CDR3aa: CATSDPGTNYGYTF

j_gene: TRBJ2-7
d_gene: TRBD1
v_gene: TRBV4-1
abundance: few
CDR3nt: TGCGCCAGCAGTCGTTCGGGACAGGGGAGCTCCTACGAGCAGTACTTC
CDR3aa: CASSRSGQGSSYEQYF

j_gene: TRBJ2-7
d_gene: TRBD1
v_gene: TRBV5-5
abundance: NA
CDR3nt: TGTGCCAGCAGCTTGGGGACAGGGTTCATCGAGCAGTACTTC
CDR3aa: CASSLGTGFIEQYF

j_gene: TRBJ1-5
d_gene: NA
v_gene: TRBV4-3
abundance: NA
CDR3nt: TGCGCCAGCAGCCAAGATTCGGGGGGCGGACAGCCCCAGCATTTT
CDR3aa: CASSQDSGGGQPQHF

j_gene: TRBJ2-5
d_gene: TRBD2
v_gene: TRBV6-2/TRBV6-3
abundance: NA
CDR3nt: TGTGCCAGCAGCCACCCCTCGGGGCGGGGGGTTCAAGAGACCCAGTACTTC
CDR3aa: CASSHPSGRGVQETQYF

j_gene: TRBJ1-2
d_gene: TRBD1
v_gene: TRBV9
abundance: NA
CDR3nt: TGTGCCAGCAGCGTTGAGGGGGCGCTTGGCTACACCTTC
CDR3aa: CASSVEGALGYTF

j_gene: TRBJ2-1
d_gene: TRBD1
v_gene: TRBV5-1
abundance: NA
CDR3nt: TGCGCCAGCAGCCCGACGGGACAGGGTTTCGATGAGCAGTTCTTC
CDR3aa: CASSPTGQGFDEQFF

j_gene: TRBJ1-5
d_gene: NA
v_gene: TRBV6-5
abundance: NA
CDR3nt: TGTGCCAGCAGTTCCTTCCCAGTTTATAGCAATCAGCCCCAGCATTTT
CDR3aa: CASSSFPVYSNQPQHF

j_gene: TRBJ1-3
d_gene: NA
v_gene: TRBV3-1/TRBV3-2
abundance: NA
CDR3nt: TGTGCCAGCAGCCAGGCGGGACTGAACTCTGGAAACACCATATATTTT
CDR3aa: CASSQAGLNSGNTIYF

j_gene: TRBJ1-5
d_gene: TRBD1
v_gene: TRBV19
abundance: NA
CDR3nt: TGTGCCAGTAGTATAGGTCAGGGGGGATTGTGGAATCAGCCCCAGCATTTT
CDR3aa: CASSIGQGGLWNQPQHF

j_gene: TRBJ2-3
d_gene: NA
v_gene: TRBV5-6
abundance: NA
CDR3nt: TGTGCCAGCAGGCGGAACCGCCCGGGATTGTGGACAGATACGCAGTATTTT
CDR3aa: CASRRNRPGLWTDTQYF

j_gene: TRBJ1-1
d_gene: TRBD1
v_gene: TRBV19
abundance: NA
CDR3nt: TGTGCCAGTAGCCCGGGACAGGGTGAAGCTTTCTTT
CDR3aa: CASSPGQGEAFF

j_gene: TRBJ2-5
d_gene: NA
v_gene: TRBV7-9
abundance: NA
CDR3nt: TGTGCCAGCAGCTCCCGGGCTAGCGACCAAGAGACCCAGTACTTC
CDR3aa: CASSSRASDQETQYF

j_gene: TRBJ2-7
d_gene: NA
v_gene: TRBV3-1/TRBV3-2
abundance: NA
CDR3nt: TGTGCCAGCAGCCAAACTCCCTACGAGCAGTACTTC
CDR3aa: CASSQTPYEQYF

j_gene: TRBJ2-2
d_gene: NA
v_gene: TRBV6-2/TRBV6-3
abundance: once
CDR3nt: TGTGCCAGCACCCCCGACAGGGAGGTCGGGGAGCTGTTTTTT
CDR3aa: CASTPDREVGELFF

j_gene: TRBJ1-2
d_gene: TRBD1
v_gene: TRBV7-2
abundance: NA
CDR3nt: TGTGCCAGCAGCTTAAACCGACAGGGCTATGGCTACACCTTC
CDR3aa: CASSLNRQGYGYTF

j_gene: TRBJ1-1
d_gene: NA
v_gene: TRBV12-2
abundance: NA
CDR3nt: TGTGCAAGTCGCTTAGTCCCTCAGGGCGATACTGAAGCTTTCTTT
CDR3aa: CASRLVPQGDTEAFF

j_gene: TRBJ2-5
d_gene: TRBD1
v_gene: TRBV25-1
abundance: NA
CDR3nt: TGTGCCAGCAGTCAGGCGGGGACAGGGCGGGAGACCCAGTACTTC
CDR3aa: CASSQAGTGRETQYF

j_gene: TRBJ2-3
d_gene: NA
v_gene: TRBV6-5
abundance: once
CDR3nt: TGTGCCAGCAGCCCCGGGACACCCTTGGCAGATACGCAGTATTTT
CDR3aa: CASSPGTPLADTQYF

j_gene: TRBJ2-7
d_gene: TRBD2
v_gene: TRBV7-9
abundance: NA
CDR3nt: TGTGCCAGCAGCTTAGTTAGCGGGAGCTACGAGCAGTACTTC
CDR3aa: CASSLVSGSYEQYF

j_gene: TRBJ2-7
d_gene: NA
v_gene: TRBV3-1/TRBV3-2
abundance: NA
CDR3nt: TGTGCCAGCAGCCAAGTTCGAGGATTCTCCTACGAGCAGTACTTC
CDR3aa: CASSQVRGFSYEQYF

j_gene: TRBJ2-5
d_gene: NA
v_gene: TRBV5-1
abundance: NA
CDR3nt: TGCGCCAGCAGACCGAGTCAAACGAAAGAGACCCAGTACTTC
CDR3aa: CASRPSQTKETQYF

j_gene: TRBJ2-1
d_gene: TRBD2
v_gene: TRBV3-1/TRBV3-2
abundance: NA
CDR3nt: TGTGCCAGCAGCCAGACTAGCGAACCTTACTTCAATGAGCAGTTCTTC
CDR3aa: CASSQTSEPYFNEQFF

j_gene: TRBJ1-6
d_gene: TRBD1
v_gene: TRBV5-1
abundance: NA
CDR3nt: TGCGCCAGCAGCTTGATGACAGGGGCTAATAATTCACCCCTCCACTTT
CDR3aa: CASSLMTGANNSPLHF

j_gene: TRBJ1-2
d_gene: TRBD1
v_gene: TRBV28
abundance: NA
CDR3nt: TGTGCCAGCATCAAACAGGGGGCGTCGAACTATGGCTACACCTTC
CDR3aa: CASIKQGASNYGYTF

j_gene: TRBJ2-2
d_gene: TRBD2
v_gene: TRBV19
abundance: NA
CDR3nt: TGTGCCAGTAGTATAGCCCTAGCGGTCACCGGGGAGCTGTTTTTT
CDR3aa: CASSIALAVTGELFF

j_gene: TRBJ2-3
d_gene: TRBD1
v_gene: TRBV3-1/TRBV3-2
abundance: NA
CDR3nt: TGTGCCAGCAGCTCATACAGGGGGCTAGGTGGAACAGATACGCAGTATTTT
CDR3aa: CASSSYRGLGGTDTQYF

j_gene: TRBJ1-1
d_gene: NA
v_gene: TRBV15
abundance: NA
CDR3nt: TGTGCCACCAGCAGAGACGTTGGCGACAGGAAAGCTTTCTTT
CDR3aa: CATSRDVGDRKAFF

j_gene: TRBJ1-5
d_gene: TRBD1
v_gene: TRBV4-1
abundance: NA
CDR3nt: TGCGCCAGCAGCCAAGATCTTAACAGGGGGGCGGAGCCCCAGCATTTT
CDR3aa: CASSQDLNRGAEPQHF

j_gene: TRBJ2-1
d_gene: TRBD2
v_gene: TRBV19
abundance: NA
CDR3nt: TGTGCCAGTAGTGGACTAGCGGGGGCCCCTATCTCCTACAATGAGCAGTTCTTC
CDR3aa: CASSGLAGAPISYNEQFF

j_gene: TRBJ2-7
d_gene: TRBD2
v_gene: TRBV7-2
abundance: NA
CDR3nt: TGTGCCAGCAGCTTGGCTAGCGGGGACTACGAGCAGTACTTC
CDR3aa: CASSLASGDYEQYF

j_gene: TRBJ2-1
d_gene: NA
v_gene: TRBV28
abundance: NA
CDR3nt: TGTGCCAGCAGTCGCAGCTCCTACAATGAGCAGTTCTTC
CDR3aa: CASSRSSYNEQFF

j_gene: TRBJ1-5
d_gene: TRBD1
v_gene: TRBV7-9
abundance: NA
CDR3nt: TGTGCCAGCAGCTTCGGACAGGGATATTATAGCAATCAGCCCCAGCATTTT
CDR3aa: CASSFGQGYYSNQPQHF

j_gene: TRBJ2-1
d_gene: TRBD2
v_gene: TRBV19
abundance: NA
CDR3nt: TGTGCCAGTAGTATTGGACTAGCGGTTTACAATGAGCAGTTCTTC
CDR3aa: CASSIGLAVYNEQFF

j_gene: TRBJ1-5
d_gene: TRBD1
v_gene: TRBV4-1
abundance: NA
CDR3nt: TGCGCCAGCAGCCCCCAGGGGACAGGGGTTCGCAATCAGCCCCAGCATTTT
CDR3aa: CASSPQGTGVRNQPQHF

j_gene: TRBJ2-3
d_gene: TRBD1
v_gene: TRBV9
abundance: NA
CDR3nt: TGTGCCAGCAGCGTACCGGGACAGGACACAGATACGCAGTATTTT
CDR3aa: CASSVPGQDTDTQYF

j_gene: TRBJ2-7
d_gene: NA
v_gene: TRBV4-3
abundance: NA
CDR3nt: TGCGCCAGCAGCCAAGACGGTTACGAGCAGTACTTC
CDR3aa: CASSQDGYEQYF

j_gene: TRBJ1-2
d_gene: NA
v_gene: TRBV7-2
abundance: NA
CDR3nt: TGTGCCAGCAGGATTACAGGAGCCTATGGCTACACCTTC
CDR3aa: CASRITGAYGYTF

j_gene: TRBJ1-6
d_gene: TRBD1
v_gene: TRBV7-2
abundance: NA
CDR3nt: TGTGCCAGCAGCTTAGCGATAACAGGGGGGAATTCACCCCTCCACTTT
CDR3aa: CASSLAITGGNSPLHF

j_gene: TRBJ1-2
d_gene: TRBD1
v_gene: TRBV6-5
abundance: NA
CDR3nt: TGTGCCAGCAGTTTCAGGACAGGCGGCTACACCTTC
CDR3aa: CASSFRTGGYTF

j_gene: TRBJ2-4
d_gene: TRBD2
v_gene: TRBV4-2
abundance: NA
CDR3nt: TGTGCCAGCAGCGGATCGGCGGGGGGAAACATTCAGTACTTC
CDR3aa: CASSGSAGGNIQYF

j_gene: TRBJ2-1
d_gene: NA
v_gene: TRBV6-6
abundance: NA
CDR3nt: TGTGCCAGCAGTTACCCCGGGGTAACCTACAATGAGCAGTTCTTC
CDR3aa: CASSYPGVTYNEQFF

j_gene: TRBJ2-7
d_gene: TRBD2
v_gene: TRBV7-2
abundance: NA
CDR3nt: TGTGCCAGCAGCCTAGACAGCGGGGGGACCTACGAGCAGTACTTC
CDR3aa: CASSLDSGGTYEQYF

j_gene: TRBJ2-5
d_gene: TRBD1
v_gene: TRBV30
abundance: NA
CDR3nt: TGTGCCTGGGGACCGACAGGGAAGGGTTACCGGGACGAGACCCAGTACTTC
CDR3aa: CAWGPTGKGYRDETQYF